This T cell receptor beta chain was captured in a study of blood T cell repertoires in COVID-19. As for the study in general: Italy, Spain and the United States were the sources of the convalescent and acute COVID-19 samples. The analysed material was cDNA or gDNA that came from T cells, B-cell-depleted T cells, or PBMCs.

Germline lookup yields CDR1 ENHRY and CDR2 SYGVKD. The length of the CDR3 is 18 residues. The junction had 13 bases not matched to a gene; V was cut back by 5 bases and J by 2 bases. This clone was detected only once. The method was immunoSEQ multiplex PCR; TCRdb's version includes in-frame clones alone and lacks a portion of them. The table shows fewer than 350,000 clones, with roughly 88% occurring only once. V usage is TRBV10-3 and J usage is TRBJ1-2; the match to TRBD1 covers 11 bases. Sequenced: peripheral blood. The receptor comes from a man aged 18 to 29 with active or convalescent COVID-19. In DNA, the CDR3 is TGTGCCATCAGTTTCCCGTCCGGGACAGGGGGTGTAAACTATGGCTACACCTTC. This codes for CAISFPSGTGGVNYGYTF.